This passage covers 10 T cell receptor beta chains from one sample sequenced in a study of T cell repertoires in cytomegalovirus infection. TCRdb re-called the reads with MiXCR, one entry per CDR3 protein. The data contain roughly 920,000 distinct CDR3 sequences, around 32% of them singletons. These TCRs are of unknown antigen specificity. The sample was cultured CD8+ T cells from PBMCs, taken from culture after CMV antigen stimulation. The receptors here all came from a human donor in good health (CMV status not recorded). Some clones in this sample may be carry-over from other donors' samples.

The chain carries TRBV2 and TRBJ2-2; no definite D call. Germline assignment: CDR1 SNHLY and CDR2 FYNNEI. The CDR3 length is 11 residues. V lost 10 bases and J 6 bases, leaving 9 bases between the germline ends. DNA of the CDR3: TGTGCCAACGTGGCCGCCGGGGAGCTGTTTTTT. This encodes CANVAAGELFF.

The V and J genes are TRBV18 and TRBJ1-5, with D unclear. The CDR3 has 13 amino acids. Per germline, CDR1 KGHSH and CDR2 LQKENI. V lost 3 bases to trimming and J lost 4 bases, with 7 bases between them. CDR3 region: CASSPEINQPQHF. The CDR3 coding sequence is TGTGCCAGCTCACCTGAGATAAATCAGCCCCAGCATTTT.

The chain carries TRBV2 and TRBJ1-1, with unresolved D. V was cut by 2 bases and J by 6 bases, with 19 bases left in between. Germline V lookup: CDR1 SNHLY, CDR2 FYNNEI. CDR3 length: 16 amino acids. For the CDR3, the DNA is TGTGCCAGCAGTGAATTCAGTCTTGCATTACGGTCTGAAGCTTTCTTT. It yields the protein CASSEFSLALRSEAFF.

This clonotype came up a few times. CDR3 in amino acids: CASSDTQMNTEAFF. For the CDR3, the DNA is TGTGCCAGCAGTGATACACAGATGAACACTGAAGCTTTCTTT. The chain joins TRBV2 to TRBJ1-1; D unresolved. The CDR3 spans 14 residues. V was clipped by 3 bases and J by 0 bases, with 8 bases between them. CDR1 is SNHLY, CDR2 FYNNEI, per germline.

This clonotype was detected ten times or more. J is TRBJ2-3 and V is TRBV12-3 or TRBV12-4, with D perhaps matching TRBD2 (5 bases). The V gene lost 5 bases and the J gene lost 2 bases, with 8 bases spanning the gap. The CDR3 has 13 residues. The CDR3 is CASSPGLTDTQYF. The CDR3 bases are TGTGCCAGCAGTCCAGGACTCACAGATACGCAGTATTTT.

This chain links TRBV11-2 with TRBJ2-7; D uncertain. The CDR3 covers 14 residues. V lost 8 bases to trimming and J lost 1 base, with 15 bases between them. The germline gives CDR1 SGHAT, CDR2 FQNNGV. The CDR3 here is CASPSRGRSYEQYV. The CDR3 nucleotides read TGTGCCAGCCCTTCGAGAGGACGGTCCTACGAGCAGTACGTC.

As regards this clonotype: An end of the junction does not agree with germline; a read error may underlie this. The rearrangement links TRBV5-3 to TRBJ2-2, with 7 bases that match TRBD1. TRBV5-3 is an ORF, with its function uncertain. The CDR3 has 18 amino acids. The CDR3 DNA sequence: TGTGCCAGCAGCTTCGGGACAGCCGTTTTCTCGAACACCGGGGAGCTGTTTTTT. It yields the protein CASSFGTAVFSNTGELFF.

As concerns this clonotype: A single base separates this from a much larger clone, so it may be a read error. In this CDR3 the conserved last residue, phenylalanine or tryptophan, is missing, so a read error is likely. CDR3 sequence: CASSRQTTNEKLFL. The CDR3, as DNA: TGTGCCAGCAGCCGACAGACAACTAATGAAAAACTGTTTCTT. The chain couples TRBV7-2 to TRBJ1-4, with D possibly being TRBD1 (5 bases). V was pared by 5 bases and J by 0 bases, with 7 bases between. The CDR3 contains 14 residues. The germline gives CDR1 SGHTA, CDR2 FQGNSA.

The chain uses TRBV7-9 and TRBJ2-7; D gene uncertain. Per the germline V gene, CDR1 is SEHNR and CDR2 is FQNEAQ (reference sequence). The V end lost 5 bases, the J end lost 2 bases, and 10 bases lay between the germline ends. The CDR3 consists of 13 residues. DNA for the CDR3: TGTGCCAGCAGCCCTGCAGATACCTACGAGCAGTACGTC. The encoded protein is CASSPADTYEQYV.

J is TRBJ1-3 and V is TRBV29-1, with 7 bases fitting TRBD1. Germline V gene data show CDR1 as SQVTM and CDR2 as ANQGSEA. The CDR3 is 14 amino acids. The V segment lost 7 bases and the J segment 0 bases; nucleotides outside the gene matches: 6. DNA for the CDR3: TGCAGCGGCCTAACAGGGGCCTCTGGAAACACCATATATTTT. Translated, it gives CSGLTGASGNTIYF.